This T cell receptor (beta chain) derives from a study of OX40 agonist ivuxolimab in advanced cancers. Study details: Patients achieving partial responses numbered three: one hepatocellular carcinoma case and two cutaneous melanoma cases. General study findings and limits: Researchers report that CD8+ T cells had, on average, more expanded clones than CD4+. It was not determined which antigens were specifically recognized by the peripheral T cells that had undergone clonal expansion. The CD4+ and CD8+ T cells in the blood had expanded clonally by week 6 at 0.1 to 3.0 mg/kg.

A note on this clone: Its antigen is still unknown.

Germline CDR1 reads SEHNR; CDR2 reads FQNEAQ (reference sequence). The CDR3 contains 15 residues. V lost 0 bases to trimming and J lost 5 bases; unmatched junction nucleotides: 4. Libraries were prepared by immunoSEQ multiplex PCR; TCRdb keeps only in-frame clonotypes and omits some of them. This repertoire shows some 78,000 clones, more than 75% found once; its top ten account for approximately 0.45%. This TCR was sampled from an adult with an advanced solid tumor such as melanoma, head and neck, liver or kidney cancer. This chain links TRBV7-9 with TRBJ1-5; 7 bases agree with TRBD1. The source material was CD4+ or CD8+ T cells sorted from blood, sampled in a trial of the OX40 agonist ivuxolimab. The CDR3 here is CASSLAGGGDQPQHF. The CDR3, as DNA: TGTGCCAGCAGCTTAGCGGGAGGGGGCGATCAGCCCCAGCATTTT.